These 30 T cell receptor beta chains share one sample of origin, sequenced in a study of neurological immune-mediated disorders. One entry per CDR3 protein, called by TCRdb with MiXCR from the 5' RACE reads. The table has some 49,000 distinct CDR3 sequences, less than 12% seen once. Time point given: longitudinal time-point 1 (baseline). The specimen sequenced was PBMCs. All receptors come from a middle-aged woman in good health.

There are many counts of this clonotype. The genes are TRBV27 and TRBJ1-2; 7 nucleotides line up with TRBD1. Germline CDR1 MNHEY, CDR2 SMNVEV (reference sequence). CDR3 length: 14 amino acids. The V gene end was trimmed by 3 bases and the J gene end by 7 bases; junction bases not matched to a gene: 8. In nucleotides, the CDR3 is TGTGCCAGCAGTTTGGCAGGGGGTAGGGCTGGCTACACCTTC. Residues: CASSLAGGRAGYTF.

This clonotype was seen repeatedly, ten times or more. The chain joins TRBV6-5 to TRBJ2-1, with 10 bases that match TRBD2. V lost 0 bases, J lost 6 bases, and 2 bases stayed unmatched. This CDR3 has 15 residues. Germline lookup yields CDR1 MNHEY and CDR2 SVGAGI. CDR3 DNA: TGTGCCAGCAGTTACTCACTAGCGGGACTCAATGAGCAGTTCTTC. Its translation is CASSYSLAGLNEQFF.

There are many counts of this clonotype. The J gene is TRBJ1-3, the V gene TRBV5-1, with a possible D match to TRBD1 (6 bases). The V gene lost 2 bases and the J gene lost 4 bases, with 13 bases spanning the gap. The germline V gene has CDR1 SGHRS and CDR2 YFSETQ. The CDR3 runs 15 residues. CDR3 sequence (DNA): TGCGCCAGCAGCTTATCAGGGGTTGAAGGAAACACCATATATTTT. This encodes CASSLSGVEGNTIYF. The whole variable domain, remainder taken from reference TRBV5-1 and TRBJ1-3, is KAGVTQTPRYLIKTRGQQVTLSCSPISGHRSVSWYQQTPGQGLQFLFEYFSETQRNKGNFPGRFSGRQFSNSRSEMNVSTLELGDSALYLCASSLSGVEGNTIYFGEGSWLTVV.

This clonotype was recorded many times. The CDR3: CASSYDGTYGYTF. DNA of the CDR3: TGTGCCAGCAGTTACGACGGAACCTATGGCTACACCTTC. The rearrangement joins TRBV6-5 to TRBJ1-2; D ambiguous. Germline assignment: CDR1 MNHEY and CDR2 SVGAGI. The V end was cut by 2 bases, the J end by 4 bases, with 8 bases between. This CDR3 spans 13 amino acids.

At least ten counts were recorded for this clonotype. The rearrangement joins TRBV9 to TRBJ2-1; 11 nucleotides agree with TRBD2. The junction had 7 bases not matched to a gene; V was cut back by 4 bases and J by 10 bases. Germline loops: CDR1 SGDLS, CDR2 YYNGEE. This CDR3 is built from 14 residues. The CDR3, as DNA: TGTGCCAGCAGCCTTTTAGCGGGGGGGCACGAGCAGTTCTTC. It codes for CASSLLAGGHEQFF.

In its sample, this clonotype was seen many times. The CDR3 protein is CASSPGRENPHTEAFF. CDR3 in DNA: TGTGCCAGCAGCCCGGGCAGGGAAAATCCCCACACTGAAGCTTTCTTT. The chain joins TRBV6-6 to TRBJ1-1; the D gene is possibly TRBD1 (5 bases). Germline lookup yields CDR1 MNHNY and CDR2 SVGAGI (reference sequence). The CDR3 is 16 residues long. The V end lost 6 bases, the J end lost 3 bases, and 20 bases lay between the germline ends.

Many counts were recorded for this clonotype. V gene TRBV6-5 combines with J gene TRBJ2-1; TRBD2 might be the D (5 bases). V was pared by 2 bases and J by 4 bases, with 12 bases between. The CDR3 sequence is 15 residues long. Germline CDR1 and CDR2: MNHEY and SVGAGI. The CDR3 DNA reads as TGTGCCAGCAGTTACGACGTGAGGGCTTACAATGAGCAGTTCTTC. Encoded protein: CASSYDVRAYNEQFF.

This clonotype occurred once. The chain joins TRBV9 to TRBJ2-1, with TRBD2 matching over 16 bases. Germline assignment: CDR1 SGDLS and CDR2 YYNGEE. The CDR3 extends over 19 amino acids. Trimming cost V 3 bases and J 6 bases; bases outside gene matches: 12. In nucleotides, the CDR3 is TGTGCCAGCAGCGGGGGGACTAGCGGGAGGGCCGCGAGTCCCAATGAGCAGTTCTTC. Protein sequence: CASSGGTSGRAASPNEQFF. Supplemented by reference TRBV9 and TRBJ2-1, the full variable domain reads DSGVTQTPKHLITATGQRVTLRCSPRSGDLSVYWYQQSLDQGLQFLIQYYNGEERAKGNILERFSAQQFPDLHSELNLSSLELGDSALYFCASSGGTSGRAASPNEQFFGPGTRLTVL.

This clonotype has ten or more counts. This rearrangement joins TRBV7-9 to TRBJ1-1; D remains ambiguous. This CDR3 spans 14 amino acids. V lost 1 base and J 8 bases, leaving 14 bases between the germline ends. CDR1 is SEHNR and CDR2 is FQNEAQ in the germline V gene (reference sequence). The CDR3 DNA sequence: TGTGCCAGCAGCTTAGGGTTCGCCCGGCGCGAAGCTTTCTTT. Residues: CASSLGFARREAFF.

Ten or more counts support this clonotype. The V call is TRBV20-1, the J call TRBJ1-2; D gene unclear. The V gene lost 4 bases and the J gene lost 4 bases, with 16 bases spanning the gap. Germline loops: CDR1 DFQATT, CDR2 SNEGSKA (reference sequence). The CDR3 covers 14 residues. The CDR3 sequence: CSATDGALSYGYTF. CDR3 in DNA: TGCAGTGCTACCGACGGAGCTCTTAGCTATGGCTACACCTTC.

Notes on this clonotype: This may be a read error: a much more frequent sequence differs by one nucleotide. The chain joins TRBV20-1 to TRBJ1-2; D not resolved. Germline CDR1 is DFQATT and CDR2 is SNEGSKA (reference sequence). The CDR3 sequence is 12 residues long. CDR3 sequence: CSAPPENYVYTF. The CDR3 nucleotides are TGCAGTGCTCCTCCTGAGAACTATGTCTACACCTTC.

Ten or more counts support this clonotype. The chain links TRBV7-9 to TRBJ2-1; 12 nucleotides line up with TRBD2. With 4 bases clipped from V and 0 bases from J, the junction kept 7 bases outside the gene matches. Germline CDR1 reads SEHNR; CDR2 reads FQNEAQ (reference sequence). This CDR3 is 18 amino acids long. The CDR3 nucleotides are TGTGCCAGCAGCTCCCCTCCGACTAGCGGGAGCTCCTACAATGAGCAGTTCTTC. Protein sequence: CASSSPPTSGSSYNEQFF.

This clonotype was detected many times. V and J are TRBV15 and TRBJ1-1; TRBD1 might be the D (5 bases). Germline V gene lookup returns CDR1 LNHNV and CDR2 YYDKDF (reference sequence). Between the trimmed V and J ends, which lost 8 bases and 5 bases, there was a span of 21 bases. The CDR3 runs to 15 residues. CDR3 sequence: CATAADKGGGTEAFF. The CDR3 nucleotides are TGTGCCACCGCAGCGGACAAGGGTGGGGGGACTGAAGCTTTCTTT.

There are many counts of this clonotype. The gene calls are TRBV5-1 and TRBJ2-2; the match to TRBD1 covers 10 bases. Germline V lookup: CDR1 SGHRS, CDR2 YFSETQ. Trimming took 4 bases from V and 5 from J; bases not matched to a gene: 5. This CDR3 spans 15 amino acids. This chain's CDR3 is CASSTGQGGTGELFF. CDR3 bases: TGCGCCAGCAGCACCGGACAGGGGGGGACCGGGGAGCTGTTTTTT.

Many counts were recorded for this clonotype. The V and J genes are TRBV6-5 and TRBJ2-6; a weak D match, TRBD1 (6 bases). Germline V gene data show CDR1 as MNHEY and CDR2 as SVGAGI. This CDR3 is built from 15 residues. Trimming took 6 bases from V and 4 from J, leaving 13 bases between them. CDR3 sequence: CASRLDRLGANVLTF. For the CDR3, the DNA is TGTGCCAGCAGACTCGACAGGCTCGGGGCCAACGTCCTGACTTTC.

The chain recombines TRBV10-1 with TRBJ2-1; 13 bases line up with TRBD2. The CDR3 is made up of 15 amino acids. The V gene's germline CDR1 is WNHNN and CDR2 SYGVQD (reference sequence). After removal of 5 bases from V and 5 bases from J, the junction contained 3 bases not matched to a gene. CDR3 DNA sequence: TGCGCCAGCAGTAGACTAGCGGGGGGTAACAATGAGCAGTTCTTC. Translated, it gives CASSRLAGGNNEQFF.

This clonotype has at least ten counts. The chain employs TRBV24-1 and TRBJ2-3; TRBD1 agrees at 8 bases. CDR3 length: 15 amino acids. CDR1 and CDR2 (germline): KGHDR, SFDVKD. J lost 3 bases, V lost 5 bases, and 6 bases had no gene match. CDR3 sequence: CATSGGQGVTDTQYF. In DNA form, the CDR3 reads TGTGCCACCAGTGGCGGACAGGGCGTAACAGATACGCAGTATTTT.

This clonotype was seen many times. This chain connects TRBV9 to TRBJ2-4; a weak D match, TRBD2 (6 bases). Germline CDR1 is SGDLS and CDR2 is YYNGEE. The CDR3 is made up of 13 amino acids. V dropped 4 bases and J dropped 8 bases, with 13 bases sitting between them. Written as DNA, the CDR3 is TGTGCCAGCAGCCCGGACTACACGGACATTCAGTACTTC. Its translation is CASSPDYTDIQYF.

In its sample, this clonotype was seen many times. The gene calls are TRBV12-3 or TRBV12-4 and TRBJ2-1, with TRBD2 matching over 10 bases. The V and J ends lost 5 bases and 14 bases, in that order; junction bases with no gene match: 3. There are 11 residues in the CDR3. This CDR3 reads CASSPGLAEFF. The CDR3 coding sequence is TGTGCCAGCAGTCCCGGACTAGCGGAGTTCTTC.

This clonotype occurred once. One end of the junction varies from germline; a read error may be responsible. The chain couples TRBV18 to TRBJ1-1; no clear D. Germline values: CDR1 KGHSH, CDR2 LQKENI. The CDR3 is 13 amino acids. DNA of the CDR3: TGTGTCAGCTCACCAGGCGACGGGACTGAAGCTTTCTTT. Translation: CVSSPGDGTEAFF.

Ten or more counts support this clonotype. The chain uses TRBV10-3 and TRBJ1-5; 8 nucleotides match TRBD1. There are 16 residues in the CDR3. CDR1 and CDR2 from the germline V gene are ENHRY and SYGVKD. V shed 2 bases, J shed 0 bases, and the junction held 3 bases outside the gene matches. The CDR3 region is CAISEDRGGSNQPQHF. The DNA for the CDR3 is TGTGCCATCAGTGAGGACAGGGGTGGTAGCAATCAGCCCCAGCATTTT.

The genes are TRBV4-3 and TRBJ2-5; TRBD1 aligns across 10 bases. Germline V gene data show CDR1 as LGHNA and CDR2 as YSLEER. The V gene end was trimmed by 4 bases and the J gene end by 5 bases; junction bases not matched to a gene: 19. The CDR3 totals 19 residues. CDR3 in amino acids: CASSLGWVDRDRGIETQYF. The CDR3 DNA follows: TGCGCCAGCAGCCTCGGGTGGGTTGACCGGGACAGGGGAATTGAGACCCAGTACTTC.

As to this clonotype: Given a much more abundant clone one base away, this may be a read error. The V call is TRBV6-5, the J call TRBJ1-4; 7 positions match TRBD1. Germline V gene data show CDR1 as MNHEY and CDR2 as SVGAGI. Unmatched junction bases numbered 10, after V lost 8 bases and J lost 7 bases. The CDR3 sequence is 14 residues long. The CDR3 region is CASGVGGLSEKLFF. CDR3 coding DNA: TGTGCCAGCGGGGTAGGGGGCTTGAGTGAAAAACTGTTTTTT.

This clonotype came up many times. The chain has TRBV20-1 and TRBJ2-7; D remains unclear. V lost 1 base and J lost 3, with 10 bases in between. The length of the CDR3 is 13 residues. The germline V gene encodes CDR1 DFQATT and CDR2 SNEGSKA (reference sequence). CDR3 residues: CSARAVRVYEQYF. The CDR3 bases are TGCAGTGCTAGAGCGGTCCGAGTCTACGAGCAGTACTTC.

This clonotype appeared many times. The genes are TRBV6-5 and TRBJ2-6; weak D call: TRBD1 (7 bases). From germline, CDR1 is MNHEY and CDR2 SVGAGI. Trimming left V 6 bases short and J 1 base short, with 19 bases between. This CDR3 has 18 residues. The CDR3: CASSTGDWRISGANVLTF. Written as DNA, the CDR3 is TGTGCCAGCAGCACAGGGGACTGGCGAATTTCTGGGGCCAACGTCCTGACTTTC.

This clonotype occurred many times. The chain couples TRBV11-1 to TRBJ2-5, with TRBD2 identical over 11 bases. V lost 5 bases, J lost 2 bases, and 10 bases stayed unmatched. This CDR3 has 17 amino acids. Looked up from germline, CDR1 is SGHAT and CDR2 is FQDESV (reference sequence). CDR3 protein: CASSPHPGTSGQETQYF. CDR3 DNA: TGTGCCAGCAGCCCCCACCCCGGGACTAGCGGACAAGAGACCCAGTACTTC.

This clonotype was counted at least ten times. The chain uses TRBV7-9 and TRBJ1-2, with 10 bases aligning to TRBD1. The CDR3 has 14 amino acids. CDR1 and CDR2 (germline): SEHNR, FQNEAQ (reference sequence). V gave up 4 bases and J gave up 3 bases; unmatched junction bases: 2. In nucleotides, the CDR3 is TGTGCCAGCAGCTCCGGGACAGGGGACTATGGCTACACCTTC. Translated: CASSSGTGDYGYTF. Supplemented by reference TRBV7-9 and TRBJ1-2, the full variable domain reads DTGVSQNPRHKITKRGQNVTFRCDPISEHNRLYWYRQTLGQGPEFLTYFQNEAQLEKSRLLSDRFSAERPKGSFSTLEIQRTEQGDSAMYLCASSSGTGDYGYTFGSGTRLTVV.

This clonotype has ten or more counts. The chain carries TRBV24-1 and TRBJ2-2; D is possibly TRBD1 or TRBD2 (5 bases each). This CDR3 contains 15 residues. The V and J ends lost 4 bases and 6 bases respectively, with 14 bases between them. Germline assignment: CDR1 KGHDR and CDR2 SFDVKD. The CDR3 is CATSDPGPGPGELFF. The CDR3 DNA is TGTGCCACCAGTGACCCGGGACCGGGCCCCGGGGAGCTGTTTTTT.

The table lists this clonotype with a few counts. The chain recombines TRBV5-1 with TRBJ1-1, with a weak D call TRBD1 (6 bases). The CDR3 extends over 14 amino acids. V lost 2 bases, J lost 5 bases, and 13 bases lay in between. Germline-derived CDR1 and CDR2 are SGHRS and YFSETQ. CDR3 region: CASSLYREDTEAFF. CDR3 DNA sequence: TGCGCCAGCAGCTTATACAGGGAGGATACTGAAGCTTTCTTT.

This clonotype was counted at least ten times. V gene TRBV4-1 combines with J gene TRBJ2-7, with no clear D. V lost 0 bases to trimming and J lost 2 bases, with 11 bases between them. CDR3 length: 15 amino acids. Looked up from germline, CDR1 is MGHRA and CDR2 is YSYEKL. DNA of the CDR3: TGCGCCAGCAGCCAAGACCCGGGCTACACCTACGAGCAGTACTTC. Amino acids: CASSQDPGYTYEQYF.